The 17 T cell receptor beta chains below come from one sample, sequenced in a study of OX40 agonist ivuxolimab in advanced cancers. TCRdb keeps only in-frame clones here, not all; method: immunoSEQ multiplex PCR. The sample holds fewer than 130,000 clones; around nine tenths are singletons and the top ten take 0.27%. Here the sequenced sample was CD4+ or CD8+ T cells sorted from blood, taken in a trial of the OX40 agonist ivuxolimab. These receptors all come from an adult with an advanced solid tumor such as melanoma, head and neck, liver or kidney cancer.

This chain joins TRBV19 and TRBJ2-5, with D unclear. The end of the DNA aligns better with TRBJ2-7, so the J call may be wrong. Looked up from germline, CDR1 is LNHDA and CDR2 is SQIVND (reference sequence). CDR3 size: 14 residues. CDR3 sequence: CASSISTSSYEQYF. CDR3 sequence (DNA): TGTGCCAGTAGTATAAGTACAAGCTCCTACGAGCAGTACTTC.

J is TRBJ2-5 and V is TRBV5-1; D call uncertain. This CDR3 spans 11 amino acids. The V gene lost 4 bases and the J gene lost 5 bases, with 6 bases spanning the gap. The germline gives CDR1 SGHRS, CDR2 YFSETQ. CDR3 bases: TGCGCCAGCAGCGTGCTGGAGACCCAGTACTTC. Encoded protein: CASSVLETQYF.

Points on this clone: Other nucleotide sequences in the sample specify the same CDR3. The rearrangement links TRBV7-9 to TRBJ1-1, with a possible D match to TRBD1 (5 bases). Germline lookup yields CDR1 SEHNR and CDR2 FQNEAQ (reference sequence). V was cut by 3 bases and J by 5 bases, with 13 bases left in between. The CDR3 runs to 14 residues. Here the CDR3 reads CASSFEGRGTEAFF. The CDR3 DNA sequence: TGTGCCAGCAGCTTCGAGGGTCGGGGGACTGAAGCTTTCTTT. Using reference TRBV7-9 and TRBJ1-1 for the parts outside the CDR3, the full variable domain is DTGVSQNPRHKITKRGQNVTFRCDPISEHNRLYWYRQTLGQGPEFLTYFQNEAQLEKSRLLSDRFSAERPKGSFSTLEIQRTEQGDSAMYLCASSFEGRGTEAFFGQGTRLTVV.

V usage is TRBV10-3 and J usage is TRBJ2-4, with D possibly matching TRBD1 (6 bases). Germline CDR1 is ENHRY and CDR2 is SYGVKD. The V gene lost 3 bases and the J gene lost 0 bases, with 9 bases spanning the gap. The CDR3 is made up of 15 amino acids. CDR3: CAISEGGRAKNIQYF. The CDR3 bases are TGTGCCATCAGTGAAGGGGGACGAGCCAAAAACATTCAGTACTTC.

The chain has TRBV6-5 and TRBJ1-2; D not resolved. Germline values: CDR1 MNHEY, CDR2 SVGAGI. This CDR3 spans 14 amino acids. The V end was cut by 4 bases, the J end by 9 bases, with 18 bases between. CDR3 DNA sequence: TGTGCCAGCAGTTCGACCTTCTCGGGCAGCCGCTACACCTTC. This translates into CASSSTFSGSRYTF.

The chain couples TRBV9 to TRBJ1-6, with D maybe TRBD1 (6 bases). V lost 6 bases to trimming and J lost 8 bases, with 15 bases between them. Germline-derived CDR1 and CDR2 are SGDLS and YYNGEE. This CDR3 has 14 amino acids. The CDR3 DNA reads as TGTGCCAGCAACGGACCAGGGGATGATTCACCCCTCCACTTT. It codes for CASNGPGDDSPLHF.

The table lists this clone with a count of one. The CDR3 bases are TGCAGCGTCACTGCCGGGACAGTCTGGTTCAATCAGCCCCAGCATTTT. Amino acid sequence: CSVTAGTVWFNQPQHF. The chain has TRBV29-1 and TRBJ1-5, with 7 bases that match TRBD1. Germline V CDR1 and CDR2: SQVTM, ANQGSEA. The CDR3 loop spans 16 amino acids. V shed 6 bases, J shed 3 bases, and the junction held 14 bases outside the gene matches. The full variable domain, its missing parts supplied by reference TRBV29-1 and TRBJ1-5, is SAVISQKPSRDICQRGTSLTIQCQVDSQVTMMFWYRQQPGQSLTLIATANQGSEATYESGFVIDKFPISRPNLTFSTLTVSNMSPEDSSIYLCSVTAGTVWFNQPQHFGDGTRLSIL.

V gene TRBV21-1 combines with J gene TRBJ2-2; the table's D call TRBD2 went unverified against the DNA. TRBV21-1 is tagged as a pseudogene. The CDR3 runs 19 residues. The DNA of the CDR3 is TGTGCCAGCAGCAAAGCCCCCATCAAGACTAGCCGCGAGGGCGGGGAGCTGTTTTTT. It codes for CASSKAPIKTSREGGELFF.

J is TRBJ2-1 and V is TRBV11-2; TRBD1 matches at 7 bases. The junction had 10 bases not matched to a gene; V was cut back by 5 bases and J by 6 bases. This CDR3 region has 15 residues. CDR1 and CDR2 (germline): SGHAT, FQNNGV. CDR3 sequence: CASSRFGQDLNEQFF. The CDR3 coding sequence is TGTGCCAGCAGCCGGTTCGGACAGGACCTCAATGAGCAGTTCTTC.

A word on this clone: The junction shows a germline mismatch at one end, possibly a read error. The rearrangement joins TRBV2 to TRBJ2-1, with TRBD2 identical over 10 bases. The CDR3 is 16 amino acids. Looked up from germline, CDR1 is SNHLY and CDR2 is FYNNEI. The CDR3 reads CASTESGRARVNEQFF. As DNA, the CDR3 is TGTGCCAGCACTGAAAGCGGGAGGGCCCGTGTGAATGAGCAGTTCTTC.

CDR3 DNA: TGCGCCAGCAGCCTAACCGGACTAGCTAGCACAGATACGCAGTATTTT. Its translation is CASSLTGLASTDTQYF. The chain couples TRBV5-1 to TRBJ2-3, with 8 bases matching TRBD2. The junction had 7 bases not matched to a gene; V was cut back by 4 bases and J by 0 bases. CDR3 length equals 16 residues. Germline V gene data show CDR1 as SGHRS and CDR2 as YFSETQ.

A note on this clone: The germline gene is not matched at one end of the junction; a read error may be the cause. This CDR3 is also generated by other DNA sequences in the sample. The chain couples TRBV7-9 to TRBJ2-3; D gene uncertain. The germline gives CDR1 SEHNR, CDR2 FQNEAQ (reference sequence). CDR3 length: 12 residues. As DNA, the CDR3 is TGTGCCAGCAGCTCAATGGTCGATACGCAATATTTT. Encoded protein: CASSSMVDTQYF. Using reference TRBV7-9 and TRBJ2-3 for the parts outside the CDR3, the full variable domain is DTGVSQNPRHKITKRGQNVTFRCDPISEHNRLYWYRQTLGQGPEFLTYFQNEAQLEKSRLLSDRFSAERPKGSFSTLEIQRTEQGDSAMYLCASSSMVDTQYFGPGTRLTVL.

This chain joins TRBV5-4 and TRBJ2-5; TRBD1 aligns across 10 bases. Germline V gene lookup returns CDR1 SGHNT and CDR2 YYREEE (reference sequence). J was trimmed by 4 bases and V by 4 bases; bases with no gene match: 7. The CDR3 covers 15 residues. CDR3 protein: CASSGMTGGRETQYF. CDR3 bases: TGTGCCAGCAGCGGGATGACAGGGGGCCGAGAGACCCAGTACTTC.

The rearrangement links TRBV19 to TRBJ1-1; D perhaps matches TRBD1 (6 bases). The CDR3 extends over 15 amino acids. V was pared by 7 bases and J by 0 bases, with 15 bases between. The germline V gene encodes CDR1 LNHDA and CDR2 SQIVND (reference sequence). The CDR3 region has the DNA TGTGCCAGTACCCGGAGGGGGGTTTTGAACACTGAAGCTTTCTTT. Translation: CASTRRGVLNTEAFF.

The chain carries TRBV6-5 and TRBJ1-5; 9 bases map to TRBD1. J gave up 5 bases and V 2 bases, and 7 bases lay outside the gene matches. Germline loops: CDR1 MNHEY, CDR2 SVGAGI. The CDR3 runs to 16 residues. CDR3 region: CASSYLGQGLHQPQHF. The CDR3 coding sequence is TGTGCCAGCAGTTACCTTGGACAGGGGCTTCATCAGCCCCAGCATTTT.

In regard to this clone: The identical CDR3 is also encoded by other nucleotide sequences in the sample. The chain recombines TRBV18 with TRBJ2-3; D is unresolved. V lost 3 bases and J lost 2, with 3 bases in between. The CDR3 consists of 12 residues. Germline-derived CDR1 and CDR2 are KGHSH and LQKENI. CDR3 residues: CASSPPTDTQYF. CDR3 sequence (DNA): TGTGCCAGCTCACCCCCCACAGATACGCAGTATTTT. The full variable domain, with the rest looked up from reference TRBV18 and TRBJ2-3, is NAGVMQNPRHLVRRRGQEARLRCSPMKGHSHVYWYRQLPEEGLKFMVYLQKENIIDESGMPKERFSAEFPKEGPSILRIQQVVRGDSAAYFCASSPPTDTQYFGPGTRLTVL.

This chain uses TRBV5-1 with TRBJ2-2; no definite D call. Trimming took 1 base from V and 5 from J, leaving 15 bases between them. The CDR3 has 16 residues. Germline lookup yields CDR1 SGHRS and CDR2 YFSETQ. The CDR3 sequence: CASSLSPSRRTGELFF. The CDR3 DNA reads as TGCGCCAGCAGCTTGAGTCCCTCAAGAAGGACCGGGGAGCTGTTTTTT.